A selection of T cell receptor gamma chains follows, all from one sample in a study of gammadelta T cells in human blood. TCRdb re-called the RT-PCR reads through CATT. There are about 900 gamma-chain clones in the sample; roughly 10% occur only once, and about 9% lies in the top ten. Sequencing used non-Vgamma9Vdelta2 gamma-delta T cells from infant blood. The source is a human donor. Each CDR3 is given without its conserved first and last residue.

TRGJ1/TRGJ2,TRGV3,ATWDRLLDAYRIYYKKL
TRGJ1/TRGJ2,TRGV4,ATWDGNYYKKL
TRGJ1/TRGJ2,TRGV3,ATWDRPGKL
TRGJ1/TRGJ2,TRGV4,ATWDGPNYYKKL
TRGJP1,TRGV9,ALWEVTGWFKI
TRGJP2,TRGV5,ATWDRPTSGIDWIKT
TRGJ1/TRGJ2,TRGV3,ATWDRRYKKL
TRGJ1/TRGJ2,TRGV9,ALWDPSKKL
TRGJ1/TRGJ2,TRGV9,ALWEYYKKL
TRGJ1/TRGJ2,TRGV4,ATWEANYYKKL
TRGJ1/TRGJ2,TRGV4,ATWDRVTKL